This T cell receptor (beta chain) came from a study of shared clonotypes between healthy human individuals. Study findings and constraints: Estimated richness values were generally larger in naive subsets than in memory subsets. The generation probabilities recorded for non-shared clonotypes fell below those of clonotypes shared by all four donors.

CD45RO-negative cells were positively selected for CCR7, leaving out terminally differentiated effector memory CD45RA+ cells. The study drew its donors from healthy HIV-negative adults without recent acute infections or vaccinations. This clone was detected only once. Its antigen is undetermined. Germline V gene data show CDR1 as SGHAT and CDR2 as FQNNGV. Trimming shortened V by 2 bases and J by 0 bases, and 5 bases separated the two germline ends. The CDR3 is made up of 14 amino acids. The repertoire was sequenced with immunoSEQ multiplex PCR; TCRdb's copy has only in-frame clones and lacks some. The table lists about 650,000 clones, 95% to 96% of them singletons, with 0.11% in the top ten.

This clonotype was sampled from a woman aged 25 to 45 in good health. The chain uses TRBV11-2 and TRBJ1-3, with D unresolved. Sequencing used naive CD8+ T cells sorted from blood. The DNA of the CDR3 is TGTGCCAGCAGCTTACCGATCTCTGGAAACACCATATATTTT. This gives the protein CASSLPISGNTIYF.